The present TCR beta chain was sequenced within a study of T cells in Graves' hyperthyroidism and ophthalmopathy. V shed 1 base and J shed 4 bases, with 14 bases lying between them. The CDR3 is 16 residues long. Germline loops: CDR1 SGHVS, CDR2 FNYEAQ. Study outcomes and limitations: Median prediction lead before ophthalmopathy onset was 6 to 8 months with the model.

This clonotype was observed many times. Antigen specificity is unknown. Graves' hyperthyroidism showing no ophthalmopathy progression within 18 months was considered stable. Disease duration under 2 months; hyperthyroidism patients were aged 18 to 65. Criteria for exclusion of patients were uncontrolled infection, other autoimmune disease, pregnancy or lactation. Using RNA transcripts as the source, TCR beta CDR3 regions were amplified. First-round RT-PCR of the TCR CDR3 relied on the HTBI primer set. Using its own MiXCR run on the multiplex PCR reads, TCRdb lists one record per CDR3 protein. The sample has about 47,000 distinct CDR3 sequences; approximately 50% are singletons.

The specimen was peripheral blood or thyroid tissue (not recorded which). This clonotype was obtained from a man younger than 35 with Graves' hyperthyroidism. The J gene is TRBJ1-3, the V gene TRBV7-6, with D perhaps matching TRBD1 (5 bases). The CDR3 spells CASSLGGALTGNTIYF. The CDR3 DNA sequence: TGTGCCAGCAGCTTAGGAGGGGCCCTTACCGGAAACACCATATATTTT.